Sequencing of this T cell receptor beta chain was carried out in a study of spatial heterogeneity in lung cancer. As for time point: sample taken at primary tumor resection. CDR3 size: 13 residues. The V and J ends lost 5 bases and 4 bases respectively, with 9 bases between them. The germline V gene has CDR1 MNHEY and CDR2 SVGAGI. TCRdb passed the 5' RACE reads through MiXCR, listing each CDR3 protein once. Found here are fewer than 25,000 distinct CDR3 sequences, 3% to 3.5% of them singletons; the top ten hold around 30%. The chain employs TRBV6-5 and TRBJ1-5; D uncertain. The receptor comes from a female donor with early-stage non-small cell lung cancer. Sequenced here: PBMCs, sampled at surgery. As DNA, the CDR3 is TGTGCCAGCAGTAGACTCTCAAATCAGCCCCAGCATTTT. Translated: CASSRLSNQPQHF.